Below are 13 T cell receptor beta chains sequenced from a single sample in a study of cytomegalovirus exposure and HLA in healthy donors. Both 60 Vbeta primers and 13 Jbeta primers went into the PCR. TCRdb keeps only in-frame clones here, not all; method: immunoSEQ multiplex PCR. The sample has fewer than 250,000 clones, more than 75% seen once. Sequenced material: PBMCs. Receptor source: a male donor in good health and CMV-seronegative.

The V call is TRBV4-1, the J call TRBJ1-1, with 7 bases matching TRBD1. The CDR3 spans 15 residues. The junction had 12 bases not matched to a gene; V was cut back by 5 bases and J by 6 bases. Germline lookup yields CDR1 MGHRA and CDR2 YSYEKL. This chain's CDR3 is CASSGWTGSIAEAFF. DNA of the CDR3: TGCGCCAGCAGCGGTTGGACAGGATCCATCGCTGAAGCTTTCTTT.

This clone was counted only a few times. The CDR3 is CAISDRGHTEAFF. The CDR3 DNA is TGTGCCATCAGCGACAGGGGGCACACTGAAGCTTTCTTT. The chain uses TRBV10-3 and TRBJ1-1; 10 positions match TRBD1. Germline V gene lookup returns CDR1 ENHRY and CDR2 SYGVKD. This CDR3 comprises 13 residues. The V and J ends lost 6 bases and 3 bases, in that order; junction bases with no gene match: 1.

This clone appeared a few times. The gene calls are TRBV7-3 and TRBJ1-1, with 11 bases lining up with TRBD1. The CDR3 loop spans 14 amino acids. The V segment lost 6 bases and the J segment 5 bases; nucleotides outside the gene matches: 5. Germline CDR1 is SGHTA and CDR2 is FQGTGA. In DNA form, the CDR3 reads TGTGCCAGCAGAGGGACAGGGGGTATAACTGAAGCTTTCTTT. Its translation: CASRGTGGITEAFF.

J is TRBJ2-5 and V is TRBV19, with 7 bases lining up with TRBD1. Per the germline V gene, CDR1 is LNHDA and CDR2 is SQIVND (reference sequence). V gave up 2 bases and J gave up 5 bases; unmatched junction bases: 14. The CDR3 totals 17 residues. CDR3 amino acids: CASSIKWQGVVRETQYF. CDR3 coding DNA: TGTGCCAGTAGTATAAAGTGGCAGGGGGTCGTGCGGGAGACCCAGTACTTC.

The J gene is TRBJ1-5, the V gene TRBV6-6; D call uncertain. Germline CDR1 is MNHNY and CDR2 is SVGAGI (reference sequence). The CDR3 sequence is 13 residues long. Trimming cost V 2 bases and J 6 bases, with 8 bases left between them. CDR3 sequence reads: CASSYGWAQPQHF. CDR3 sequence (DNA): TGTGCCAGCAGTTACGGGTGGGCTCAGCCCCAGCATTTT.

The chain combines TRBV27 with TRBJ1-2; D may be TRBD1 (5 bases). Germline-derived CDR1 and CDR2 are MNHEY and SMNVEV (reference sequence). This CDR3 region has 11 residues. V was clipped by 4 bases and J by 8 bases, with 8 bases between them. For the CDR3, the DNA is TGTGCCAGCAGTTCCGGGGGGGGCTACACCTTC. Amino acids: CASSSGGGYTF.

The gene calls are TRBV4-1 and TRBJ2-7; 7 bases line up with TRBD2. The CDR3 is 14 amino acids. CDR1 and CDR2 from the germline V gene are MGHRA and YSYEKL. The V gene end was trimmed by 2 bases and the J gene end by 4 bases; junction bases not matched to a gene: 5. This chain's CDR3 is CASSQLAASYEQYF. Here the CDR3 DNA reads TGCGCCAGCAGCCAACTAGCGGCAAGTTACGAGCAGTACTTC.

The V and J genes are TRBV6-1 and TRBJ2-5; 10 bases agree with TRBD2. The end of the DNA fits TRBJ2-7 better, so the J call may be wrong. CDR3 length: 13 residues. CDR1 and CDR2 (germline): MNHNS, SASEGT. The CDR3 DNA follows: TGTGCCACCGGAGCGGGAGGGCCCTACGAGCAGTACTTC. Translating it yields CATGAGGPYEQYF.

V and J are TRBV5-1 and TRBJ2-5; TRBD1 matches 7 bases. Per germline, CDR1 SGHRS and CDR2 YFSETQ. V dropped 3 bases and J dropped 4; count of bases not matched to a gene: 6. This CDR3 has 14 amino acids. The CDR3 nucleotides read TGCGCCAGCAGCTGGGGGACAGCAGCAGAGACCCAGTACTTC. Translation gives CASSWGTAAETQYF.

This rearrangement joins TRBV5-1 to TRBJ2-1, with 14 bases matching TRBD2. CDR1 is SGHRS and CDR2 is YFSETQ in the germline V gene. After removal of 3 bases from V and 8 bases from J, the junction contained 4 bases not matched to a gene. The CDR3 runs 15 residues. CDR3 region: CASSSGLAGVDEQFF. CDR3 nucleotide sequence: TGCGCCAGCAGCTCGGGACTAGCGGGAGTTGATGAGCAGTTCTTC.

The chain links TRBV7-9 to TRBJ1-2, with no clear D. V was trimmed by 2 bases and J by 4 bases, leaving 11 bases between them. This CDR3 is 14 amino acids long. Germline values: CDR1 SEHNR, CDR2 FQNEAQ (reference sequence). The CDR3 DNA reads TGTGCCAGCAGCTTATGGGGAGCGGTCTATGGCTACACCTTC. As protein: CASSLWGAVYGYTF.

This sequence joins TRBV4-1 and TRBJ2-2; 8 positions match TRBD2. Trimming took 6 bases from V and 5 from J; bases not matched to a gene: 8. This CDR3 comprises 15 residues. Germline V CDR1 and CDR2: MGHRA, YSYEKL. The CDR3 here is CASRRTGGRTGELFF. The CDR3 coding sequence is TGCGCCAGCAGGAGAACGGGAGGGCGGACCGGGGAGCTGTTTTTT.

Note on this clone: Germline and junction disagree at one end, which may indicate a read error. The chain links TRBV7-9 to TRBJ1-5; D possibly corresponds to TRBD1 (5 bases). CDR3 length: 15 residues. Germline CDR1 SEHNR, CDR2 FQNEAQ (reference sequence). The CDR3 region is CSSSPPGWTNQPQHF. For the CDR3, the DNA is TGTTCCAGCAGTCCTCCAGGGTGGACCAATCAGCCCCAGCATTTT.